Presented here are 6 T cell receptor beta chains from one specimen sequenced in a study of T-cell reconstitution after alpha-beta-depleted transplantation in children. Preparation of the TCRbeta library involved a method that used unique molecular identifiers. TCRdb re-called the PCR reads through MiXCR, storing one row per CDR3 protein. The sample has 120,000 or so distinct CDR3 sequences; about 9.4% are singletons. The starting material was PBMCs from the stem cell graft donor, obtained from the stem cell graft. The receptors stem from a human donor who donated a stem cell graft to a child with acute lymphoblastic leukemia.

This clonotype came up many times. The V and J genes are TRBV5-1 and TRBJ2-7, with TRBD1 matching over 7 bases. This CDR3 has 14 amino acids. Per germline, CDR1 SGHRS and CDR2 YFSETQ. V dropped 7 bases and J dropped 4; count of bases not matched to a gene: 11. CDR3 in DNA: TGCGCCAGCCAACCCGGGGACAGTCGGTACGAGCAGTACTTC. As protein: CASQPGDSRYEQYF.

This clonotype was detected many times. The chain couples TRBV3-1 to TRBJ2-7, with 7 bases lining up with TRBD1. Germline V gene sequence: CDR1 LGHDT, CDR2 YNNKEL (reference sequence). The CDR3 runs 17 residues. The V segment lost 0 bases and the J segment 5 bases; nucleotides outside the gene matches: 13. The DNA for the CDR3 is TGTGCCAGCAGCCAAGAGAAGGTTGCACAGGGGACCCACGAGCAGTACTTC. It yields the protein CASSQEKVAQGTHEQYF.

In this sample, this clonotype turned up many times. V is TRBV12-3 or TRBV12-4 and J is TRBJ1-5; no definite D call. V was trimmed by 3 bases and J by 2 bases, leaving 14 bases between them. The CDR3 totals 16 residues. CDR3 region: CASSFSLAVRNQPQHF. CDR3 sequence (DNA): TGTGCCAGCAGTTTTAGTCTGGCGGTCCGCAATCAGCCCCAGCATTTT.

This clonotype was seen only a few times. The chain uses TRBV27 and TRBJ1-2; 8 nucleotides agree with TRBD1. The CDR3 totals 15 residues. V dropped 4 bases and J dropped 7; count of bases not matched to a gene: 11. Germline lookup yields CDR1 MNHEY and CDR2 SMNVEV (reference sequence). The CDR3 loop is CASSSRPRGTGGYTF. Written as DNA, the CDR3 is TGTGCCAGCAGTTCTCGCCCAAGGGGGACAGGTGGCTACACCTTC.

Many counts were recorded for this clonotype. The gene calls are TRBV7-8 and TRBJ2-1, with 8 positions matching TRBD1. This CDR3 is built from 14 residues. The J segment lost 7 bases and the V segment lost 5 bases, leaving 7 bases of the junction unmatched. CDR1 and CDR2 from the germline V gene are SGHVS and FQNEAQ. CDR3 bases: TGTGCCAGCAGCCAGGGGGCTAAAGGAAATGAGCAGTTCTTC. As protein: CASSQGAKGNEQFF.

This clonotype was found many times. V is TRBV11-2 and J is TRBJ2-4; D is perhaps TRBD2 (7 bases). Trimming cost V 4 bases and J 3 bases, with 19 bases left between them. The CDR3 is made up of 17 amino acids. Germline V gives CDR1 SGHAT, CDR2 FQNNGV. Here the CDR3 DNA reads TGTGCCAGCAGCTCCCTCGGGGGGCGCATTGGCAAAAACATTCAGTACTTC. It is translated as CASSSLGGRIGKNIQYF.